The clone carrying this T cell receptor beta chain is deemed medium-sized. The antigen is unknown. These data are taken from a study of CD8+CD57+ T cells in acquired aplastic anemia. On the study more broadly: The DNA of sorted CD4+ and CD8+ cells averaged approximately 3.4 ug. Healthy donors had, on average, roughly 9.8 million reads for their CD4+ cells. Notes on the study in general: The same twenty-nine CD8+ CDR3 sequences occurred in patients and in controls. Patient and control CD8+ Simpson's diversity was not significantly different.

Investigators profiled TCR beta VDJ and CDR3 from genomic DNA template. Via MiXCR, TCRdb re-called the reads, giving one row per CDR3 protein. This table has roughly 130,000 distinct CDR3 sequences, 48% appearing once. V shed 3 bases, J shed 5 bases, and the junction held 6 bases outside the gene matches. Germline V gene lookup returns CDR1 LNHNV and CDR2 YYDKDF (reference sequence). The CDR3 extends over 14 amino acids. The material sequenced was sorted CD4+, CD8+, or CD8+CD57+ T cells (not recorded which) from PBMCs. The sequence derives from a human donor in good health, serving as a control. V usage is TRBV15 and J usage is TRBJ1-2, with TRBD1 matching 7 bases. The CDR3 nucleotides read TGTGCCACCAGCAGGGCGGGACAGAGGTATGGCTACACCTTC. It codes for CATSRAGQRYGYTF.